This TCR beta chain was identified in a study of identical twins. The germline CDR1 and CDR2 sequences are SGHNT and YYREEE (reference sequence). The CDR3 contains 14 residues. V dropped 3 bases and J dropped 0 bases, with 9 bases sitting between them. A universal primer site came from template switching; cDNA carried unique molecular identifiers. A single record per CDR3 protein comes from TCRdb applying MiXCR to the 5' RACE reads. The sample carries about 290,000 distinct CDR3 sequences, roughly 10% recorded once. Each donor (without exception) was a healthy Caucasian. The same specimen was also included in a second study, on yellow fever vaccine responses in identical twins.

This sequence originates from a woman under 30 in good health. Sequencing was carried out using CD8+ T cells sorted from blood. The J gene is TRBJ1-1, the V gene TRBV5-4; no definite D call. CDR3 nucleotides: TGTGCCAGCAGCTCATACGGGGTGAACACTGAAGCTTTCTTT. As protein: CASSSYGVNTEAFF.